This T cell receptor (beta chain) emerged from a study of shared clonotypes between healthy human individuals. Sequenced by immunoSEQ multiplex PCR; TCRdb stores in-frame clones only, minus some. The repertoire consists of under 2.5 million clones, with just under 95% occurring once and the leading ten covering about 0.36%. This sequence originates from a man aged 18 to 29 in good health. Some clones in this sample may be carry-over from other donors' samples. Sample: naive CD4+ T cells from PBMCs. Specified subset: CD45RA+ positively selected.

CDR3 residues: CASSASGTSPGELFF. The CDR3 DNA reads TGTGCCAGCAGTGCCTCCGGGACTAGCCCCGGGGAGCTGTTTTTT. V is TRBV27 and J is TRBJ2-2, with 9 bases matching TRBD2. The CDR3 contains 15 residues. The junction had 7 bases not matched to a gene; V was cut back by 5 bases and J by 6 bases. Germline CDR1 reads MNHEY; CDR2 reads SMNVEV (reference sequence).